The 13 T cell receptor beta chains below were found in one sample sequenced in a study of blood T cell repertoires in COVID-19 (dated by TCRdb to about 2020). Libraries came from the immunoSEQ multiplex PCR assay. TCRdb retrieved this table from immuneACCESS and kept in-frame rearrangements only. Not all clones are present; in checked studies, unresolved V genes account for under half, and no reason is known for the remainder. This sample has 80,000 to 100,000 clones in its table, and about 90% of those were observed once. The biggest ten clones account for roughly 4.3% of the sample. Sequenced input: peripheral blood. The receptors stem from a man between 65 and 80 years old with acute or convalescent COVID-19.

The V gene is TRBV12-3 or TRBV12-4, the J gene TRBJ2-7; 7 positions match TRBD1. The CDR3 extends over 13 amino acids. V shed 2 bases and J 7 bases; nucleotides not matched to a gene: 5. CDR3: CASSLLQGLEQYV. CDR3 sequence (DNA): TGTGCCAGCAGTTTATTACAGGGGTTAGAGCAGTACGTC.

The chain combines TRBV2 with TRBJ2-3; 7 bases map to TRBD1. J lost 0 bases, V lost 9 bases, and 9 bases had no gene match. The CDR3 is 15 amino acids. Per germline, CDR1 SNHLY and CDR2 FYNNEI. As DNA, the CDR3 is TGTGCCAGTTCTACGGACAGGTCCAGCACAGATACGCAGTATTTT. Protein: CASSTDRSSTDTQYF.

The CDR3 DNA reads as TGTGCCAGCAGCTTGGTAGTAGTTCAAGTTGAGCAGTACGTC. It specifies CASSLVVVQVEQYV. This chain uses TRBV5-8 with TRBJ2-7; D unclear. The CDR3 extends over 14 amino acids. V was pared by 0 bases and J by 7 bases, with 14 bases between. In germline, CDR1 is SGHTS, CDR2 YDEGEE.

This chain uses TRBV5-6 with TRBJ1-3; 8 bases are a match to TRBD1. The trim removed 4 bases at V and 2 bases at J, leaving 14 bases unmatched. This CDR3 is built from 18 residues. Germline CDR1 reads SGHDT; CDR2 reads YYEEEE. The CDR3: CASSSPGTGRTPGNTIYF. The DNA of the CDR3 is TGTGCCAGCAGCAGTCCCGGGACAGGACGTACACCTGGAAACACCATATATTTT.

This clone was seen only a few times. Here the CDR3 reads CASRVVGRGTYEQYF. CDR3 nucleotide sequence: TGTGCCAGCAGGGTGGTAGGCAGGGGGACGTACGAGCAGTACTTC. The chain links TRBV2 to TRBJ2-7; 7 bases map to TRBD1. The CDR3 spans 15 residues. Germline values: CDR1 SNHLY, CDR2 FYNNEI. Trimming took 6 bases from V and 4 from J; bases not matched to a gene: 12.

The gene calls are TRBV11-2 and TRBJ2-1; TRBD2 matches at 7 bases. The J segment lost 10 bases and the V segment lost 5 bases, leaving 2 bases of the junction unmatched. The germline V gene has CDR1 SGHAT and CDR2 FQNNGV. This CDR3 is 11 amino acids long. The CDR3, as DNA: TGTGCCAGCAGCCTGGGAGGGGAGCAGTTCTTC. Encoded protein: CASSLGGEQFF.

This sequence joins TRBV7-2 and TRBJ2-5; 10 positions agree with TRBD2. The germline V gene encodes CDR1 SGHTA and CDR2 FQGNSA. The CDR3 is 17 residues long. The J segment lost 2 bases and the V segment lost 2 bases, leaving 8 bases of the junction unmatched. The CDR3 spells CASSLSAGGAPQETQYF. The CDR3 DNA follows: TGTGCCAGCAGCTTATCAGCGGGGGGGGCCCCACAAGAGACCCAGTACTTC.

The rearrangement uses TRBV3-1 (or the pseudogene TRBV3-2) and TRBJ1-6; weak D call: TRBD1 (6 bases). This CDR3 is built from 17 residues. Germline CDR1 is LGHDT and CDR2 is YNNKEL (reference sequence). The V end lost 2 bases, the J end lost 0 bases, and 11 bases lay between the germline ends. DNA for the CDR3: TGTGCCAGCAGCCAACAGGGGAAGCCCTCCTATAATTCACCCCTCCACTTT. Encoded protein: CASSQQGKPSYNSPLHF.

The V and J genes are TRBV11-3 and TRBJ2-5, with 10 bases aligning to TRBD1. Germline CDR1 SGHNT, CDR2 YENEEA. J was trimmed by 3 bases and V by 4 bases; bases with no gene match: 2. CDR3 length equals 14 residues. CDR3 in DNA: TGTGCCAGCAGCTCCGGGACAGGGGAAGAGACCCAGTACTTC. Residues: CASSSGTGEETQYF. The variable domain in full, with the rest retrieved from reference TRBV11-3 and TRBJ2-5, is EAGVVQSPRYKIIEKKQPVAFWCNPISGHNTLYWYLQNLGQGPELLIRYENEEAVDDSQLPKDRFSAERLKGVDSTLKIQPAELGDSAVYLCASSSGTGEETQYFGPGTRLLVL.

This clone was seen only once. The rearrangement links TRBV7-3 to TRBJ2-7, with 7 positions matching TRBD2. The CDR3 is made up of 13 amino acids. V lost 5 bases, J lost 7 bases, and 8 bases stayed unmatched. CDR1 is SGHTA and CDR2 is FQGTGA in the germline V gene. Here the CDR3 reads CASSTAGTGEQYF. In nucleotides, the CDR3 is TGTGCCAGCAGCACAGCGGGGACGGGGGAGCAGTACTTC.

V usage is TRBV6-6 and J usage is TRBJ1-1; possibly TRBD1 for D (5 bases). Trimming left V 6 bases short and J 0 bases short, with 17 bases between. Germline lookup yields CDR1 MNHNY and CDR2 SVGAGI (reference sequence). This CDR3 comprises 16 residues. DNA for the CDR3: TGTGCCAGCAGCCCCTCGGGGGGTCTGATGAACACTGAAGCTTTCTTT. Its protein is CASSPSGGLMNTEAFF.

This clone was detected only once. CDR3 region: CASSLEQQSTDTQYF. In DNA form, the CDR3 reads TGTGCCAGCAGCTTGGAACAGCAAAGCACAGATACGCAGTATTTT. This chain connects TRBV5-4 to TRBJ2-3; no reliable D call. The V end lost 0 bases, the J end lost 0 bases, and 8 bases lay between the germline ends. Germline lookup yields CDR1 SGHNT and CDR2 YYREEE (reference sequence). This CDR3 has 15 amino acids.

On this clone: Within the sample, other DNA sequences also encode this same CDR3. The chain couples TRBV4-1 to TRBJ1-4, with 9 positions matching TRBD1. This CDR3 has 14 residues. The junction had 5 bases not matched to a gene; V was cut back by 4 bases and J by 8 bases. Germline V gives CDR1 MGHRA, CDR2 YSYEKL. This chain's CDR3 is CASSPGQGEEKLFF. The CDR3 DNA reads as TGCGCCAGCAGCCCGGGACAGGGTGAAGAAAAACTGTTTTTT.